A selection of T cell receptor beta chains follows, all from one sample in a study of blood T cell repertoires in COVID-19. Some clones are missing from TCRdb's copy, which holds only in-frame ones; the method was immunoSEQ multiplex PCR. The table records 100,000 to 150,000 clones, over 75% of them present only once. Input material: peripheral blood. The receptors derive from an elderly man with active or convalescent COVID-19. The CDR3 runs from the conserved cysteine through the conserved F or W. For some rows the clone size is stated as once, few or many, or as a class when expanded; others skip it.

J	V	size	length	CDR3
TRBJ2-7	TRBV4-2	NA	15	CASSLGAIGTYEQYF
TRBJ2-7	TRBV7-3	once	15	CASSLMAGLAYEQYF
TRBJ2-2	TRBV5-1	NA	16	CASSLTQSANTGELFF
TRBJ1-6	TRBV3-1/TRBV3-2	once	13	CASSQDKNSPLHF
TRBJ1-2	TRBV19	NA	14	CASSRDRGYYGYTF
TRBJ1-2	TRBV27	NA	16	CASSPRGTGFNYGYTF
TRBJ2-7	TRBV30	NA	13	CAFRQGRTYEQYF
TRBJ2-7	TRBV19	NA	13	CASSTSGGYEQYF
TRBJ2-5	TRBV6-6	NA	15	CASSYPPTGLETQYF
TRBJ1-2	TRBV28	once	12	CASGQGPYGYTF
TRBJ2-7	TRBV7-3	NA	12	CASSRGKHEQYF
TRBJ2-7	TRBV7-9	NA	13	CASSLDYGGEQYF
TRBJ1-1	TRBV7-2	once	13	CASSFQWNTEAFF
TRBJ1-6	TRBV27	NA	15	CASSLGTGGMGPLHF
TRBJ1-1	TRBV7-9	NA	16	CASSRPTGIRNTEAFF
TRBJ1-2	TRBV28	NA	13	CASSFGRVDGYTF
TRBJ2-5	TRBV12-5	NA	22	CASGLVPLDRAHQVEDWGTQYF
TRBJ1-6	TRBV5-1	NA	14	CASRSGTGNSPLHF
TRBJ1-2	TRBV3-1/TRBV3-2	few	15	CASSHGDSISPGYTF
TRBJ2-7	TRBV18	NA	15	CASSPRTGYNYEQYF
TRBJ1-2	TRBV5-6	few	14	CASSWGQHNYGYTF
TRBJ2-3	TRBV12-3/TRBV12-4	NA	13	CASSGTVQGTQYF
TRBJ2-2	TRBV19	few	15	CASTRAGVNTGELFF
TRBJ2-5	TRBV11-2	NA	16	CASSLGGLAGEETQYF
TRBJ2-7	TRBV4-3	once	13	CASSLLAGAEQYF
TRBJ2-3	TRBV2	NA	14	CASSFLVPTDTQYF
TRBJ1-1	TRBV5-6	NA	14	CASSLRQGWAEAFF
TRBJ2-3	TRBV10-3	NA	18	CAISEPSGLAGRGDTQYF
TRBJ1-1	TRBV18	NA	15	CASSPRGQGATEAFF
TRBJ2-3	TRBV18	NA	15	CASSLTSGGIDTQYF
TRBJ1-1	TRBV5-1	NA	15	CASSLSRGLNTEAFF
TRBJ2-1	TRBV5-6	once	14	CASSSGGRLNEQFF
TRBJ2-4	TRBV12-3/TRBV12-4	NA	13	CASSPRGIDIQYF
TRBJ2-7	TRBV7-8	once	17	CASSLAGATGQGYEQYF
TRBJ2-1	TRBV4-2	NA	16	CASSQDASGGAGEQFF
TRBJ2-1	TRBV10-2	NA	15	CASSGTGGRNNEQFF
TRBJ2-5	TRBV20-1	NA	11	CSAGTGETQYF
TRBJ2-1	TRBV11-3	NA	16	CASSLGGRGRINEQFF
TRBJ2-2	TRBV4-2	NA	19	CASSQDRGQAAVGTGELFF
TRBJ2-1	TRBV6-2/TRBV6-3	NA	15	CASSPTGGHYNEQFF
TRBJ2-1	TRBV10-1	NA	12	CASITGVYEQFF
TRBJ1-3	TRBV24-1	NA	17	CATSDFRKGAGGNTIYF
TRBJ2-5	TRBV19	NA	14	CASSPGGNQETQYF
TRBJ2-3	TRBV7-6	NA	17	CASSLSRVSGYTDTQYF
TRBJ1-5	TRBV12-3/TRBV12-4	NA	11	CASGQHQPQHF
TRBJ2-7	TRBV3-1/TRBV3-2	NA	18	CASSQEWGTSGSPYEQYF
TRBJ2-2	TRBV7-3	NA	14	CASSPRTNTGELFF
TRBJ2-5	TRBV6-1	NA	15	CASSELASGVVTQYF